A selection of T cell receptor beta chains follows, all from one sample in a study of OX40 agonist ivuxolimab in advanced cancers. Profiling relied on immunoSEQ multiplex PCR, and the TCRdb table lists in-frame clones only, not all of them. This sample carries roughly 75,000 clones, 93% of them seen once, and the ten largest clones take less than 8%. The source was CD4+ or CD8+ T cells sorted from blood, collected in a trial of the OX40 agonist ivuxolimab. The receptors shown here come from an adult with an advanced solid tumor such as melanoma, head and neck, liver or kidney cancer. CDR3s include the opening cysteine and the closing phenylalanine or tryptophan. D genes are given only for firm matches. Not every row has a clone size; where given, it reads once, few, many or a size class.

j_call v_call d_call clone_size cdr3_nt cdr3_aa
TRBJ2-5 TRBV27 . . TGTGCCAGCAGTTCCGTAGGACCCTCGCGAGAGACCCAGTACTTC CASSSVGPSRETQYF
TRBJ2-3 TRBV27 . . TGTGCCAGCTCCCTTGACGGTTGGACTACTAGCACAGATACGCAGTATTTT CASSLDGWTTSTDTQYF
TRBJ1-2 TRBV28 . . TGTGCCAGCAGTTTAGGCGACAACTATGGCTACACCTTC CASSLGDNYGYTF
TRBJ2-2 TRBV19 . once TGTGCCAGTAGTCGGCTCTACACCGGGGAGCTGTTTTTT CASSRLYTGELFF
TRBJ2-1 TRBV18 . once TGTGCCAGCTCACCACCGGCGGGAGAGGGGGATGAGCAGTTCTTC CASSPPAGEGDEQFF
TRBJ1-4 TRBV2 TRBD1 . TGTGCCAGCAGCCCCAAGGGACAGGGGTTAGATGAAAAACTGTTTTTT CASSPKGQGLDEKLFF
TRBJ2-1 TRBV27 TRBD2 . TGTGCCAGCAGTAGGCGGGGGGGTTACAATGAGCAGTTCTTC CASSRRGGYNEQFF
TRBJ1-2 TRBV7-2 . . TGTGCCAGCAGCTTAGGGCCAGGAATAGGCTATGGCTACACCTTC CASSLGPGIGYGYTF
TRBJ2-7 TRBV10-2 . . TGCGCCAGCAGTGAGTCGATCAGGGAGCAGTACTTC CASSESIREQYF
TRBJ2-5 TRBV15 . few TGTGCCACCGGGGACGGTTACCAAGAGACCCAGTACTTC CATGDGYQETQYF
TRBJ2-6 TRBV7-8 . . TGTGCCAGCAGCTTATCGGGGGGCAGCTCTGGGGCCAACGTCCTGACTTTC CASSLSGGSSGANVLTF
TRBJ1-2 TRBV29-1 TRBD1 . TGCAGCGTTGAGGGACAGGCTAAAGACTATGGCTACACCTTC CSVEGQAKDYGYTF
TRBJ1-2 TRBV6-5 TRBD1 . TGTGCCAGCTTCGGGGCGGACAGGACTTATAATGGCTACACCTTC CASFGADRTYNGYTF
TRBJ1-4 TRBV15 . . TGTGCCACCAGCAGAGGTGCGGGGGCGGAGAATGAAAAACTGTTTTTT CATSRGAGAENEKLFF
TRBJ2-7 TRBV5-1 TRBD1 once TGCGCCAGCAGCGAGGGGACAGGGGGCGACGAGCAGTACTTC CASSEGTGGDEQYF
TRBJ2-2 TRBV25-1 . once TGTGCCAGCAGTGAACGACAGTTTCTCGGGGAGCTGTTTTTT CASSERQFLGELFF
TRBJ2-1 TRBV15 TRBD2 . TGTGCCACCAGCAGAGCCGGGCGGGAGACGGATGAGCAGTTCTTC CATSRAGRETDEQFF
TRBJ2-1 TRBV4-3 . once TGCGCCAGCAGCCCGGATGGATTATCAGACTACAATGAGCAGTTCTTC CASSPDGLSDYNEQFF
TRBJ2-1 TRBV5-8 TRBD2 . TGTGCCAGCAGCCCTTTTAGCGGGGTGAGCAATGAGCAGTTCTTC CASSPFSGVSNEQFF
TRBJ1-2 TRBV27 . . TGTGCCAGCAGTCCCATACCCCCGAGACAGGACGCTAACTATGGCTACACCTTC CASSPIPPRQDANYGYTF
TRBJ2-7 TRBV27 TRBD1 . TGTGCCAGCAGTCCCCTCGGGACAGGGGGTGTCTACGAGCAGTACTTC CASSPLGTGGVYEQYF
TRBJ1-1 TRBV6-5 . . TGTGCCAGCAGTTACGTATCCAGCCACACTGAAGCTTTCTTT CASSYVSSHTEAFF
TRBJ2-5 TRBV27 TRBD1 . TGTGCCAGCAGCCACCGACAGGGGGAGACCCAGTACTTC CASSHRQGETQYF
TRBJ2-7 TRBV4-1 TRBD1 once TGCGCCAGCAGTCCCCGGACAGGACAGGGTTACGAGCAGTACTTC CASSPRTGQGYEQYF
TRBJ1-4 TRBV27 TRBD1 . TGTGCCAGCAGTTTAAGACAGGGACCTAATGAAAAACTGTTTTTT CASSLRQGPNEKLFF
TRBJ2-1 TRBV29-1 . . TGCAGCGTCTCGGTAGGGACCTTCAGTGAGCAGTTCTTC CSVSVGTFSEQFF
TRBJ2-7 TRBV11-2 . . TGTGCCAGCAGCTTAGGGAGAACCTACGAGCAGTACTTC CASSLGRTYEQYF
TRBJ2-6 TRBV5-1 . few TGCGCCAGCAGCTTGGAATACTTCTCTGGGGCCAACGTCCTGACTTTC CASSLEYFSGANVLTF
TRBJ1-3 TRBV28 . . TGTGCCAGCAGTTTTGGGGTCTCTGGAAACACCATATATTTT CASSFGVSGNTIYF
TRBJ2-7 TRBV30 . . TGTGCCTGGAGTGGGACGACTAACTACTACGAGCAGTACTTC CAWSGTTNYYEQYF
TRBJ1-2 TRBV13 TRBD1 . TGTGCCAGCAGCTTAGGGACAGGGGCAGATGGCTACACCTTC CASSLGTGADGYTF
TRBJ2-3 TRBV10-1 TRBD2 . TGCGCCAGCAGTGACCCGGGGGGTCAAGGCACAGATACGCAGTATTTT CASSDPGGQGTDTQYF
TRBJ1-1 TRBV19 TRBD1 . TGTGCCAGTAGTAGCGGGACAGGGGGGTTAGCTTTCTTT CASSSGTGGLAFF
TRBJ1-2 TRBV19 . . TGTGCCAGTACCCCCTGGGGGGGTTTCGACTATGGCTACACCTTC CASTPWGGFDYGYTF